Many counts were recorded for the clone carrying this T cell receptor (beta chain). Its matching antigen is unknown. RNA transcripts provided the source from which TCR beta CDR3 regions were amplified. An initial round of RT-PCR targeting the TCR CDR3 relied on the HTBI primer set. TCRdb redid the calling of the multiplex PCR reads with MiXCR, one entry per CDR3 protein. The data show around 480,000 distinct CDR3 sequences, approximately 15% seen once. These data come from a study of T cells in Graves' hyperthyroidism and ophthalmopathy. Whole-study findings and limits: Ophthalmopathy and stable hyperthyroidism were separated by a 13 V-J model.

Absent ophthalmopathy progression within 18 months defined stable Graves' hyperthyroidism. Recently diagnosed hyperthyroidism of less than 2 months' duration affected patients aged 18 to 65. V was trimmed by 4 bases and J by 4 bases, leaving 10 bases between them. Germline V gene data show CDR1 as SGHDN and CDR2 as FVKESK. The CDR3 is made up of 14 amino acids. The TCR originated in a woman aged 18-29 years with Graves' hyperthyroidism. This chain uses TRBV14 with TRBJ1-4; TRBD1 is a possible D gene (5 bases). The sample was blood. Here the CDR3 DNA reads TGTGCCAGCAGCCGGGACTCTTTTAATGAAAAACTGTTTTTT. Residues: CASSRDSFNEKLFF.